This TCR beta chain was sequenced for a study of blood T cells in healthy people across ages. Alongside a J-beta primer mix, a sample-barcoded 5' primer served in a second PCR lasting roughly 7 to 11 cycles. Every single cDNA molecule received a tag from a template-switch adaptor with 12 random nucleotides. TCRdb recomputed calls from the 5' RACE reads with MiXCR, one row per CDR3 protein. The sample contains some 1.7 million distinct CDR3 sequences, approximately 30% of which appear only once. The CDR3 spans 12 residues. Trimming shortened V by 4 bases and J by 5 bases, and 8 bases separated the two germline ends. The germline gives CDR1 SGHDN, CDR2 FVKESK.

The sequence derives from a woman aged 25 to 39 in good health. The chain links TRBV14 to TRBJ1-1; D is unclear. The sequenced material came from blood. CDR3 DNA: TGTGCCAGCAGCCCTGGAGAGACTGAAGCTTTCTTT. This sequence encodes CASSPGETEAFF.